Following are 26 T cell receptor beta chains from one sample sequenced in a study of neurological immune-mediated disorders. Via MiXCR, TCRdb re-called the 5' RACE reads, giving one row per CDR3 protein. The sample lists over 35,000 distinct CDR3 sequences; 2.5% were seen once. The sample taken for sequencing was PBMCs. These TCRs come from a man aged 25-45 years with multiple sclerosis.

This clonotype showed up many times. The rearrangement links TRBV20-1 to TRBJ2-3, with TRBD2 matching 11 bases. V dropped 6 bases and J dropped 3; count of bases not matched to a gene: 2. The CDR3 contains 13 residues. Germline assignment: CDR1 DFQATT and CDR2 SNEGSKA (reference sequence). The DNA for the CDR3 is TGCAGTGCCGGACTAGCGGGTACAGATACGCAGTATTTT. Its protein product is CSAGLAGTDTQYF.

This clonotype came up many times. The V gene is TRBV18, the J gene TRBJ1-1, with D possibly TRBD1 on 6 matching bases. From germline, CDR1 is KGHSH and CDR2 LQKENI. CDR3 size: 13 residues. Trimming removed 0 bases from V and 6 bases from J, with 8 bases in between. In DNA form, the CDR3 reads TGTGCCAGCTCACCACCGGGGGGCGCTGAAGCTTTCTTT. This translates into CASSPPGGAEAFF.

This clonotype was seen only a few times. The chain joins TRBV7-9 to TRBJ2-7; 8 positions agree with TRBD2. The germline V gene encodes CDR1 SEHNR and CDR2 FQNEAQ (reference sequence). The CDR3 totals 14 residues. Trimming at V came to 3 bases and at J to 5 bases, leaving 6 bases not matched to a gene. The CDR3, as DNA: TGTGCCAGCAGCTTGGGTCTAGCGGGCCACGAGCAGTACTTC. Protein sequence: CASSLGLAGHEQYF.

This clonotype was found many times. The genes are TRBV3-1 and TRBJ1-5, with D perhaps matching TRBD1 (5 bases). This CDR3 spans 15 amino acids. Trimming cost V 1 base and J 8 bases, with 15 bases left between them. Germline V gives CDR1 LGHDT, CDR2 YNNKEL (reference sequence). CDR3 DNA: TGTGCCAGCAGCCAAGTCGCAGGGTTTGGTGAGCCCCAGCATTTT. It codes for CASSQVAGFGEPQHF.

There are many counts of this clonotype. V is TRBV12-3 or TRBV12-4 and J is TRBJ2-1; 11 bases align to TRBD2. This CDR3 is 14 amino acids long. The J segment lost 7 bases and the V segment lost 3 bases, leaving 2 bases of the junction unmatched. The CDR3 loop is CASSFSSGRNEQFF. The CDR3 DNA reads TGTGCCAGCAGTTTCTCTAGCGGGAGGAATGAGCAGTTCTTC.

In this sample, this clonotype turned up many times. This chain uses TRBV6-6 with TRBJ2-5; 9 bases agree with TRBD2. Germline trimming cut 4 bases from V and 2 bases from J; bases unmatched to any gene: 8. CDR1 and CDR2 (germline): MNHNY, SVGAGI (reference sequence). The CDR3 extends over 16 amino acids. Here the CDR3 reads CASSSGTSPIQETQYF. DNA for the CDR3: TGTGCCAGCAGTTCCGGGACTAGCCCCATACAAGAGACCCAGTACTTC.

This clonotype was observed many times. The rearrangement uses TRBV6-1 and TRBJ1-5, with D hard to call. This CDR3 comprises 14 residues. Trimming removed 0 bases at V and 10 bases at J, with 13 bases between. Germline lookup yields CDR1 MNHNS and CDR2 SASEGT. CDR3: CASSEAWAKDPQHF. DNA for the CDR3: TGTGCCAGCAGTGAAGCTTGGGCCAAGGACCCCCAGCATTTT.

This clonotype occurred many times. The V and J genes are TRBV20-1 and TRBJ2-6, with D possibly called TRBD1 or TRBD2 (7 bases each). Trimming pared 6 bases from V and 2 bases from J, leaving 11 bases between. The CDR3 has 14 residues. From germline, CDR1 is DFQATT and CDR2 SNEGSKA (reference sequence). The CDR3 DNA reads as TGCAGTGCCAGGGGGAGGGCTGGGGCCAACGTCCTGACTTTC. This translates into CSARGRAGANVLTF.

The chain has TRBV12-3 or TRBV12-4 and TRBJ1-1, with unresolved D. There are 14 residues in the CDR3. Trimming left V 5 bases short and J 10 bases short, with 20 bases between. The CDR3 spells CASSDPGRARLAFF. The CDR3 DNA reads TGTGCCAGCAGTGACCCCGGGAGAGCACGGTTAGCTTTCTTT.

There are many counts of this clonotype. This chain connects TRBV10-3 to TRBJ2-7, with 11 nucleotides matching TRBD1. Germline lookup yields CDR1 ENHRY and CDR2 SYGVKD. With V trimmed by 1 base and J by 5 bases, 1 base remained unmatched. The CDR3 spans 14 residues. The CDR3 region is CAISEWTGGNEQYF. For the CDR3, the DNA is TGTGCCATCAGTGAGTGGACAGGGGGCAACGAGCAGTACTTC.

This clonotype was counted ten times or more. The CDR3 DNA reads as TGTGCCAGCAGCCAAGATCCGACGGCGTCAGGGCAGTACTTC. This codes for CASSQDPTASGQYF. The J gene is TRBJ2-7, the V gene TRBV4-2; D is ambiguous. Germline-derived CDR1 and CDR2 are LGHNA and YNFKEQ. V dropped 0 bases and J dropped 9 bases, with 15 bases sitting between them. CDR3 length: 14 residues.

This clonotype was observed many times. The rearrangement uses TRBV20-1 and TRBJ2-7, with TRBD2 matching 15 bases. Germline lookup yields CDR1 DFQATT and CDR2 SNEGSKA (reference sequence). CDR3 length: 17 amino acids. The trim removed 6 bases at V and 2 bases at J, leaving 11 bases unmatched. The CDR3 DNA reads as TGCAGTGCATACCCGGGACTAGCGGGAGGTAGAACCTACGAGCAGTACTTC. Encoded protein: CSAYPGLAGGRTYEQYF.

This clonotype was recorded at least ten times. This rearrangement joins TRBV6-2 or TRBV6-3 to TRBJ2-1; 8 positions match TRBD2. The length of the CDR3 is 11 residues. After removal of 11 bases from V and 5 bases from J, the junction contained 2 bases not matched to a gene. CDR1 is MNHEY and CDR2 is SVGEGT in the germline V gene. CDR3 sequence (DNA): TGTGCCGGCGGGGGGCACAATGAGCAGTTCTTC. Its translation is CAGGGHNEQFF.

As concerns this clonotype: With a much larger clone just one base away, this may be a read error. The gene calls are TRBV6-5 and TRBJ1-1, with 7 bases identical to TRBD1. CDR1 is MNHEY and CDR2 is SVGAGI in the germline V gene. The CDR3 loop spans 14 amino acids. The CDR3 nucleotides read TGTGCCAACAGTGAACAGGGGCCCTTAACTGAAGCTTTCTTT. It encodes CANSEQGPLTEAFF.

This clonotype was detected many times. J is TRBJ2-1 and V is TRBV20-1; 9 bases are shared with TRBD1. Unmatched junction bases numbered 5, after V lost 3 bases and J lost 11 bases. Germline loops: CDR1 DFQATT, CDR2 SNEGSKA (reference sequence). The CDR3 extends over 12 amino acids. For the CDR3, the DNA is TGCAGTGCTAGTAGGGACAGGGACAAGCAGTTCTTC. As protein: CSASRDRDKQFF.

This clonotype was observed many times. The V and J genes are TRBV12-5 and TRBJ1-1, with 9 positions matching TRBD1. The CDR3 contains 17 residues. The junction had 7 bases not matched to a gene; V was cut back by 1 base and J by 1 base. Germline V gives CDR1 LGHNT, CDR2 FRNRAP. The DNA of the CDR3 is TGTGCTAGTGGTTTGGGACTCGGACAGGGGAAGAACACTGAAGCTTTCTTT. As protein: CASGLGLGQGKNTEAFF.

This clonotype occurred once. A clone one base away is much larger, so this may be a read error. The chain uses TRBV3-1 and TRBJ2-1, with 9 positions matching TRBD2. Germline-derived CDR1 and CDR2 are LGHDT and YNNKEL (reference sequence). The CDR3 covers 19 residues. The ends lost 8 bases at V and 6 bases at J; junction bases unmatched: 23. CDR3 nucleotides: TGTGCCAGCGGACTCGCCATGGGTAGCGGGAGTAAGAGAGGCAATGAGCAGTTCTTC. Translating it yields CASGLAMGSGSKRGNEQFF.

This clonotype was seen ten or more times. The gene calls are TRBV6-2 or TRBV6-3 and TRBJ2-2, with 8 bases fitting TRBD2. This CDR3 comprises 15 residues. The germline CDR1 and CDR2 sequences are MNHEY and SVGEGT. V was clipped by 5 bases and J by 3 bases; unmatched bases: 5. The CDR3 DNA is TGTGCCAGCAGTAGCGGGAGATTAGACACCGGGGAGCTGTTTTTT. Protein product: CASSSGRLDTGELFF.

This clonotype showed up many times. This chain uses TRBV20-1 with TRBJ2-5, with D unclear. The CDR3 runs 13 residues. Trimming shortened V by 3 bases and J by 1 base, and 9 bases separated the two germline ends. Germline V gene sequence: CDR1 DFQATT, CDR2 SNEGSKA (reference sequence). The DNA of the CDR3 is TGCAGTGCTAGGTACGGGCCCCAAGAGACCCAGTACTTC. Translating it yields CSARYGPQETQYF.

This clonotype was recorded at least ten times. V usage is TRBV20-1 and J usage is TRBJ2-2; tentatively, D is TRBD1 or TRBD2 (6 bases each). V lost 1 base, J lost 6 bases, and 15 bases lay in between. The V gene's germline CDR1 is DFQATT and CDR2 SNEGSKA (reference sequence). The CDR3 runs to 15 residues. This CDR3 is CSARVGGQVPGELFF. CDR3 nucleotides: TGCAGTGCTAGAGTTGGGGGGCAAGTCCCCGGGGAGCTGTTTTTT.

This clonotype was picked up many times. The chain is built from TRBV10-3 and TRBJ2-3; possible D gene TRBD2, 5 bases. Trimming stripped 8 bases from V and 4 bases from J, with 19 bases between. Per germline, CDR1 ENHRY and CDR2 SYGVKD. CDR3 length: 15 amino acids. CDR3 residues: CAIAPGLGVADTQYF. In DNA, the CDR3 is TGTGCCATCGCCCCCGGTCTGGGAGTGGCAGATACGCAGTATTTT.

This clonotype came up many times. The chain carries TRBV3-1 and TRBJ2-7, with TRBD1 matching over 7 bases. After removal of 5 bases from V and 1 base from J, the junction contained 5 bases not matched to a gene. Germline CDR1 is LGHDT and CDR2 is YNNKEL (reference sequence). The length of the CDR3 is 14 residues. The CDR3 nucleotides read TGTGCCAGCAGCTACGGGACAGCATCCTACGAGCAGTACTTC. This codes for CASSYGTASYEQYF.

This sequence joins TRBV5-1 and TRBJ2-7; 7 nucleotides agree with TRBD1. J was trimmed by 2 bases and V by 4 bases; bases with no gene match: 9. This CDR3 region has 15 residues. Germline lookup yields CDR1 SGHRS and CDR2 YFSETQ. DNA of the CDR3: TGCGCCAGCAGCCTCTCGACAGGGACCACCTACGAGCAGTACTTC. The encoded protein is CASSLSTGTTYEQYF. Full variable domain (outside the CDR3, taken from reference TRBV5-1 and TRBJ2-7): KAGVTQTPRYLIKTRGQQVTLSCSPISGHRSVSWYQQTPGQGLQFLFEYFSETQRNKGNFPGRFSGRQFSNSRSEMNVSTLELGDSALYLCASSLSTGTTYEQYFGPGTRLTVT.

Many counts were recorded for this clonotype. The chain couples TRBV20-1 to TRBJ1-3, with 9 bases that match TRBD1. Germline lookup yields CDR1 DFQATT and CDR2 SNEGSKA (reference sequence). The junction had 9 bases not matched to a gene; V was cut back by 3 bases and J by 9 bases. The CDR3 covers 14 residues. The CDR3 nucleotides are TGCAGTGCTAGCCCGACAGGGGGGAGCCGCACCATATATTTT. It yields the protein CSASPTGGSRTIYF.

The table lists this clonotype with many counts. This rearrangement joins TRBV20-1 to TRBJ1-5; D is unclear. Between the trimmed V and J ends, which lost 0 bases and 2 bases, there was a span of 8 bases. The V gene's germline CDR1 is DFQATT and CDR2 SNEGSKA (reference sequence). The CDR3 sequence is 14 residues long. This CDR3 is CSARDRGGNQPQHF. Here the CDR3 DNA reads TGCAGTGCTAGAGATCGTGGGGGCAATCAGCCCCAGCATTTT.

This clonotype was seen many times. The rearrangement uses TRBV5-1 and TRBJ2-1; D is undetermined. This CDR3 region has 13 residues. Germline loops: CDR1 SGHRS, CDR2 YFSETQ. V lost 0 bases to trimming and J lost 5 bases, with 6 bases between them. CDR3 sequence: CASSLGGHNEQFF. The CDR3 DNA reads TGCGCCAGCAGCTTGGGCGGCCACAATGAGCAGTTCTTC.